The T cell receptor beta chain described here comes from a study of cytomegalovirus exposure and HLA in healthy donors. Donors were nominally healthy when sampled, though unrecorded immune exposures were likely. Concerning this clone: Its antigen is not identified.

Overall study results and limits: Further analysis was carried out later, and it showed several of the most significant clusters appearing linked to common viral pathogens.

The primer mix had 60 Vbeta and 13 Jbeta primers. Libraries were prepared by immunoSEQ multiplex PCR; TCRdb keeps only in-frame clonotypes and omits some of them. The repertoire has some 180,000 clones, roughly 78% of them found once; the top ten carry 4.4%. Trimming removed 2 bases from V and 3 bases from J; junction bases left unmatched: 3. This CDR3 spans 14 amino acids. Germline CDR1 ENHRY, CDR2 SYGVKD. The V and J genes are TRBV10-3 and TRBJ2-5; 7 nucleotides match TRBD2. The receptor was derived from a woman between 25 and 40 years old in good health and CMV-seropositive. Sequenced sample: PBMCs. CDR3 in DNA: TGTGCCATCAGTGAGGCTGGGGGGGAAGAGACCCAGTACTTC. Protein product: CAISEAGGEETQYF.